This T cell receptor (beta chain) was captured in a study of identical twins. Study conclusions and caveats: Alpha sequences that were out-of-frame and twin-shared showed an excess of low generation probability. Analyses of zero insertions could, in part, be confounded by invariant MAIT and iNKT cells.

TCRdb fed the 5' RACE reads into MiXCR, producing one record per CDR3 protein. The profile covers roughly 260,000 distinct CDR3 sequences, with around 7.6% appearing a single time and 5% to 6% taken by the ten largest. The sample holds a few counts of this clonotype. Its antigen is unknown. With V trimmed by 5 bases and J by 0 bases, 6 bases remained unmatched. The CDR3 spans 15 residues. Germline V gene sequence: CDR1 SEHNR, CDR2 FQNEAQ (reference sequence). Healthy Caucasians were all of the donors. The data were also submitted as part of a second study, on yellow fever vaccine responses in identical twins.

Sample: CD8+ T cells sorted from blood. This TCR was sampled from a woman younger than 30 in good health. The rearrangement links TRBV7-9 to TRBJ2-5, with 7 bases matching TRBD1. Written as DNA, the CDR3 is TGTGCCAGCAGCGCCACCGACAGGGACCAAGAGACCCAGTACTTC. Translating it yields CASSATDRDQETQYF.